The entry that follows covers one T cell receptor beta chain sequence. Its antigen is not known. The data belong to a study of cytomegalovirus exposure and HLA in healthy donors. On the study more broadly: Previous work identified 100 million or so unique TCR beta sequences from approximately 190 million T cells. Whole-study findings and limits: Presence/absence analyses rested on an assumption that sequencing depth was roughly uniform across donors.

The PCR contained 60 Vbeta and 13 Jbeta primers. Profiled with immunoSEQ multiplex PCR; TCRdb holds only in-frame clones, not every one. The table includes some 120,000 clones, around 75% detected once. Trimming shortened V by 3 bases and J by 5 bases, and 15 bases separated the two germline ends. Germline values: CDR1 LNHNV, CDR2 YYDKDF (reference sequence). The CDR3 length is 15 residues. This clonotype was sampled from a man younger than 45 in good health and CMV-seronegative. This rearrangement joins TRBV15 to TRBJ2-3; TRBD2 is a possible D gene (6 bases). Sequencing was done on a sample of PBMCs. In DNA form, the CDR3 reads TGTGCCACCAGCAGCGATCTTAGCGGTGGAGATACGCAGTATTTT. This encodes CATSSDLSGGDTQYF.